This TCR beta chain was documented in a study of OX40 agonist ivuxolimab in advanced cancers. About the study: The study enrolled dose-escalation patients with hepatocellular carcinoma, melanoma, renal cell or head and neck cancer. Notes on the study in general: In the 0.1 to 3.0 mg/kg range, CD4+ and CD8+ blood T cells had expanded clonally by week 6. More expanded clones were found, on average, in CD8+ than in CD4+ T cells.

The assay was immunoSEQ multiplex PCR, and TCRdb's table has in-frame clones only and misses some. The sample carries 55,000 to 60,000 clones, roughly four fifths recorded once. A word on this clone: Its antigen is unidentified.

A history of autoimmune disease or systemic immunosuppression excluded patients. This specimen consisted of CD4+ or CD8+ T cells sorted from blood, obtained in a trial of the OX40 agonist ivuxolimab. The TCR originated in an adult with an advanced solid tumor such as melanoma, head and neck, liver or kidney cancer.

CDR3: CASSAEITYEQYF. The CDR3 DNA follows: TGTGCCAGCAGTGCCGAAATAACCTACGAGCAGTACTTC. The rearrangement joins TRBV6-1 to TRBJ2-7; D not resolved. Deletions cut 4 bases from V and 2 bases from J, with 9 bases between. The V gene's germline CDR1 is MNHNS and CDR2 SASEGT. The CDR3 consists of 13 residues.